This TCR beta chain was identified in a study of cytotoxic CD8 clonotypes in ibrutinib-treated CLL. Study-wide background: Among responders, about 24 were partial and 2 complete; after median about 72 months, approximately 15 stayed remitted and some twelve progressed. General study findings and limits: Higher clonality was seen at ibrutinib response and a return toward baseline at progression. Treatment left the uncommon public clonotypes either contracted or stable in frequency.

Points on this clone: Its antigen is undetermined.

The CDR3 consists of 14 residues. Germline V CDR1 and CDR2: SGDLS, YYNGEE. Trimming removed 3 bases at V and 2 bases at J, with 8 bases between. The protocol was immunoSEQ multiplex PCR, while the TCRdb copy is restricted to in-frame clones and leaves out a portion. The data hold hundreds of thousands of clones, with roughly 70% observed a single time. This clonotype was sampled from a human donor with chronic lymphocytic leukemia. The genes are TRBV9 and TRBJ2-2; D call uncertain. This specimen consisted of PBMCs, obtained after 24 months of ibrutinib treatment. The CDR3 reads CASSDKVNTGELFF. In DNA form, the CDR3 reads TGTGCCAGCAGCGATAAAGTCAACACCGGGGAGCTGTTTTTT.